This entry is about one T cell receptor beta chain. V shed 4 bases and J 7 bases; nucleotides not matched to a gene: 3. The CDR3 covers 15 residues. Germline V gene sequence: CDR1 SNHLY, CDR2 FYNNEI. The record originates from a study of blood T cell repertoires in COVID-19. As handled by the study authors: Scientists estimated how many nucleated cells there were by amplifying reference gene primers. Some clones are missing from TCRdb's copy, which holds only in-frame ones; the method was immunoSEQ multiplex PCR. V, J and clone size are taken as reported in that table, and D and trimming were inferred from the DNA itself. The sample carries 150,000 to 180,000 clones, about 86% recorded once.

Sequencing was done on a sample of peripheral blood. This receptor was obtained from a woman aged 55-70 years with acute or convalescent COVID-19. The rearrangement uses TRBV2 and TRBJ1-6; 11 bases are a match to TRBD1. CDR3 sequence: CASSGGQGDNSPLHF. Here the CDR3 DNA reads TGTGCCAGCAGTGGGGGACAGGGGGACAATTCACCCCTCCACTTT.